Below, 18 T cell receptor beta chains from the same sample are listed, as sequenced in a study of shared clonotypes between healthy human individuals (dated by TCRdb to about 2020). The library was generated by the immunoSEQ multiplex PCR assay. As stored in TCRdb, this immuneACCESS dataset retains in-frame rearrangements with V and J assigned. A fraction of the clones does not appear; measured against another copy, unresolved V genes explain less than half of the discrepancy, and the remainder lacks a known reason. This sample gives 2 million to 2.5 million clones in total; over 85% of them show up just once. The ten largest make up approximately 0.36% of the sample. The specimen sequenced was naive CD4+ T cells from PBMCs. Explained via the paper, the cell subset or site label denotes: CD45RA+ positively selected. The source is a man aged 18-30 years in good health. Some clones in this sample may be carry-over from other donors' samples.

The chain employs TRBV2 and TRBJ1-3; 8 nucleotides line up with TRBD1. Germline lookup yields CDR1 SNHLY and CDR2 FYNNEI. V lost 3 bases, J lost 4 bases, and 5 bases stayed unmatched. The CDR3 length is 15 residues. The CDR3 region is CASSEGQAHGNTIYF. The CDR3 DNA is TGTGCCAGCAGTGAGGGACAGGCGCACGGAAACACCATATATTTT.

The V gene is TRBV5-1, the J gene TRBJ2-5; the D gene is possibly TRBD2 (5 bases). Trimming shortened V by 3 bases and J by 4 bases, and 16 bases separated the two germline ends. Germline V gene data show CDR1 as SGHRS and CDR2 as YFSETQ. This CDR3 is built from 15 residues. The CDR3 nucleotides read TGCGCCAGCAGCTCCGACACCCCTGCGGGAGAGACCCAGTACTTC. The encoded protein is CASSSDTPAGETQYF.

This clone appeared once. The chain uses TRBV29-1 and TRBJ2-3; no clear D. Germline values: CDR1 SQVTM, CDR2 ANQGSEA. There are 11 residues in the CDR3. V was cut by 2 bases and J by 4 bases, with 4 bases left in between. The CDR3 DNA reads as TGCAGCGTTGAACGCCCAGATACGCAGTATTTT. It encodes CSVERPDTQYF.

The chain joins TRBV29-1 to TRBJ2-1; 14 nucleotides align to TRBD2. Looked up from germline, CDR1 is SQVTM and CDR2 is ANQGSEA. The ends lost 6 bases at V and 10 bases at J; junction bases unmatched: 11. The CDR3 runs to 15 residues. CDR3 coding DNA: TGCAGCGTCGCACCGGGACTAGCGGGAGTCCGGGAGCAGTTCTTC. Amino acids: CSVAPGLAGVREQFF.

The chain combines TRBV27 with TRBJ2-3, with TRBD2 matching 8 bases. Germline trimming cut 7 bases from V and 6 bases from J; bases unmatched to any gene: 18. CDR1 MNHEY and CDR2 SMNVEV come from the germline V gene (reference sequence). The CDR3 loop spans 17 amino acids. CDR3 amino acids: CASKVGAGEREWDTQYF. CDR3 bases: TGTGCCAGCAAAGTCGGCGCCGGCGAGCGGGAGTGGGATACGCAGTATTTT.

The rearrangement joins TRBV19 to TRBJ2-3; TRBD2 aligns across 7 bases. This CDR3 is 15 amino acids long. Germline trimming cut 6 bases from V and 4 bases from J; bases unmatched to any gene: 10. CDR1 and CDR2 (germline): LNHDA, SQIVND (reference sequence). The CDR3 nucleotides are TGTGCCAGTAGGCGGGAGACAAGGAGAGCAGATACGCAGTATTTT. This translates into CASRRETRRADTQYF.

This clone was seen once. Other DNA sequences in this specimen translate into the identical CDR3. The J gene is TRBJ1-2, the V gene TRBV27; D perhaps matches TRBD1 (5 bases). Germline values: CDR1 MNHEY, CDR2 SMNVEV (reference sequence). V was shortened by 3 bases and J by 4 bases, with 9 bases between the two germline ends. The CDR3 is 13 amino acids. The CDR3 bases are TGTGCCAGCAGTTTTCGGGGGAGCTATGGCTACACCTTC. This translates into CASSFRGSYGYTF.

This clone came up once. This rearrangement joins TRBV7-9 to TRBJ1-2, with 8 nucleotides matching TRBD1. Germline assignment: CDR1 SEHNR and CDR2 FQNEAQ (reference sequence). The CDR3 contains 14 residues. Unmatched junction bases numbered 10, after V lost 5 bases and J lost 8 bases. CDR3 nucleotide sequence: TGTGCCAGCAGCCCTTTCGGACAGGGTTACGGCTACACCTTC. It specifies CASSPFGQGYGYTF.

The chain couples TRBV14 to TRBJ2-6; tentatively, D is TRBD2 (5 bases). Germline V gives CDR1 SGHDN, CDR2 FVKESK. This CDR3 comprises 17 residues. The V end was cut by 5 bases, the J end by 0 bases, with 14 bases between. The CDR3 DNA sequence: TGTGCCAGCAGCGGACTGGACGGCCTCTCTGGGGCCAACGTCCTGACTTTC. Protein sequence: CASSGLDGLSGANVLTF.

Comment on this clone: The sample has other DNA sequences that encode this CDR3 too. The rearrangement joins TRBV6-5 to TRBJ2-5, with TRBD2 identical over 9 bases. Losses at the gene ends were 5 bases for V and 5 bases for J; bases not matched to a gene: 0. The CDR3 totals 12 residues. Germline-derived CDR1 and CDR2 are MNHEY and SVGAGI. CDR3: CASSLAGETQYF. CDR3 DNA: TGTGCCAGCAGTCTAGCGGGGGAGACCCAGTACTTC.

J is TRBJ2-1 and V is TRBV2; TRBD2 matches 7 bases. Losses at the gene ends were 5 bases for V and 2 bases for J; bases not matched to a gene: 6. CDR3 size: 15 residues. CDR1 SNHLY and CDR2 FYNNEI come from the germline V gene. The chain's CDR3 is CASSTGLDPYNEQFF. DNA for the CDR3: TGTGCCAGCAGTACCGGACTAGACCCCTACAATGAGCAGTTCTTC.

CDR3 protein: CSVKTQEPWPYQETQYF. The CDR3 DNA reads as TGCAGCGTGAAAACCCAAGAGCCTTGGCCGTACCAAGAGACCCAGTACTTC. This sequence joins TRBV29-1 and TRBJ2-5; D ambiguous. The length of the CDR3 is 17 residues. V shed 6 bases and J shed 0 bases, with 23 bases lying between them. In germline, CDR1 is SQVTM, CDR2 ANQGSEA.

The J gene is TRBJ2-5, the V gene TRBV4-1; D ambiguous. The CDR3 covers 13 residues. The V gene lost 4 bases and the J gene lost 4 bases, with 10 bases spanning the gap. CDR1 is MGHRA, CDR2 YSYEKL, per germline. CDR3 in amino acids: CASSRVIAETQYF. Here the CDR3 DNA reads TGCGCCAGCAGCCGGGTCATAGCAGAGACCCAGTACTTC.

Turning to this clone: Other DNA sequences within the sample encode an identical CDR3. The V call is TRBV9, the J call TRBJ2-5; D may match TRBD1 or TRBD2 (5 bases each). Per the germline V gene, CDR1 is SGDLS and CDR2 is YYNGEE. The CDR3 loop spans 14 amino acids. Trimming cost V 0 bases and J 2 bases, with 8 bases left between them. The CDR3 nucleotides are TGTGCCAGCAGCGTAGCGGGGCAACAAGAGACCCAGTACTTC. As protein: CASSVAGQQETQYF.

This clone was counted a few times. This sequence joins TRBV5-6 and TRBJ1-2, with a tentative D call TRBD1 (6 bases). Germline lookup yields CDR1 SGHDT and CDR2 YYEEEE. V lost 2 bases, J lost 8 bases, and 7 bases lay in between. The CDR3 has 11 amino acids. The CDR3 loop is CASSFRGGYTF. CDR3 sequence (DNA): TGTGCCAGCAGCTTCAGGGGAGGCTACACCTTC.

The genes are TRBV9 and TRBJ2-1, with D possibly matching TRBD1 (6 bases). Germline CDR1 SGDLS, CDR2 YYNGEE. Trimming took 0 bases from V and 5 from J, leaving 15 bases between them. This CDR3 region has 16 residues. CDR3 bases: TGTGCCAGCAGCGTAGCTCCATCCACAGGGCACAATGAGCAGTTCTTC. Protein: CASSVAPSTGHNEQFF. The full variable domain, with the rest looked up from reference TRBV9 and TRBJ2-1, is DSGVTQTPKHLITATGQRVTLRCSPRSGDLSVYWYQQSLDQGLQFLIQYYNGEERAKGNILERFSAQQFPDLHSELNLSSLELGDSALYFCASSVAPSTGHNEQFFGPGTRLTVL.

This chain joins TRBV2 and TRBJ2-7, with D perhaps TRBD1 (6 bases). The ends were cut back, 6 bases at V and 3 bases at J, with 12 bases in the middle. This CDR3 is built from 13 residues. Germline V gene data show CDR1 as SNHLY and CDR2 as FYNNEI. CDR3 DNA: TGTGCCAGCAGCTTACAGGGTTTCTACGAGCAGTACTTC. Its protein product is CASSLQGFYEQYF. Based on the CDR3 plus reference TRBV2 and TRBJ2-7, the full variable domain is EPEVTQTPSHQVTQMGQEVILRCVPISNHLYFYWYRQILGQKVEFLVSFYNNEISEKSEIFDDQFSVERPDGSNFTLKIRSTKLEDSAMYFCASSLQGFYEQYFGPGTRLTVT.

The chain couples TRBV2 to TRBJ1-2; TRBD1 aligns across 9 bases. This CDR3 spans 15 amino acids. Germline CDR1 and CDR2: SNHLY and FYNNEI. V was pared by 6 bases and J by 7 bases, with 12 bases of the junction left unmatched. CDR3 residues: CASRDDGQGLSGYTF. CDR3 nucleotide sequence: TGTGCCAGCAGAGACGACGGACAGGGGCTAAGTGGCTACACCTTC.